The rows below give T cell receptor beta chains drawn from one sample of a study of T cells in Graves' hyperthyroidism and ophthalmopathy. TCRdb independently ran MiXCR on the multiplex PCR reads; one entry per CDR3 protein. The table shows 750,000 to 950,000 distinct CDR3 sequences, with roughly 37% occurring only once. Sequences were obtained from blood. The receptors come from a young man with Graves' hyperthyroidism. CDR3s include the opening cysteine and the closing phenylalanine or tryptophan. A D gene is named only where the DNA matches it firmly. Only some rows state a clone size, as once, few, many or a class for expanded clones.

CDR3aa	CDR3nt	abundance	len	v_gene	j_gene	d_gene
CASSTLEIIDTEAFF	TGCGCCAGCAGCACCCTGGAAATAATCGACACTGAAGCTTTCTTT	.	15	TRBV5-1	TRBJ1-1	.
CSAPPLAAITDTQYF	TGCAGTGCTCCACCACTAGCGGCAATCACGGATACGCAGTATTTT	.	15	TRBV20-1	TRBJ2-3	TRBD2
CASSSWTGGFGGELFF	TGTGCCAGCAGCTCCTGGACAGGGGGGTTTGGCGGGGAGCTGTTTTTT	.	16	TRBV7-9	TRBJ2-2	TRBD1
CASSLGLGRETQYF	TGTGCTAGCAGCTTAGGCCTGGGGCGGGAGACCCAGTACTTC	many	14	TRBV7-7	TRBJ2-5	.
CSVEGEQGYEQYF	TGCAGCGTTGAAGGGGAACAGGGCTACGAGCAGTACTTC	.	13	TRBV29-1	TRBJ2-7	.
CASIESLSYGYTF	TGTGCCAGCATAGAATCGCTAAGCTATGGCTACACCTTC	.	13	TRBV7-6	TRBJ1-2	.
CASRAGTPSGELFF	TGTGCCAGCAGGGCGGGAACGCCCTCCGGGGAGCTGTTTTTT	.	14	TRBV30	TRBJ2-2	.
CAISAIAGGGETQYF	TGTGCCATCAGCGCAATAGCGGGAGGGGGAGAGACCCAGTACTTC	.	15	TRBV10-3	TRBJ2-5	TRBD2
CATSREDRVTEKLFF	TGTGCCACCAGCAGAGAGGACAGGGTAACTGAAAAACTGTTTTTT	many	15	TRBV15	TRBJ1-4	TRBD1
CASTPGTVTDTQYF	TGTGCCAGTACCCCCGGGACAGTCACAGATACGCAGTATTTT	once	14	TRBV19	TRBJ2-3	TRBD1
CSAQDYPLNTGELFF	TGCAGTGCCCAAGACTACCCGCTGAACACCGGGGAGCTGTTTTTT	.	15	TRBV20-1	TRBJ2-2	.
CASSRLEGGLPDTQYF	TGTGCCAGCAGCCGGCTGGAAGGAGGACTGCCAGATACGCAGTATTTT	.	16	TRBV7-9	TRBJ2-3	.
CASSQDWVQRNTIYF	TGCGCCAGCAGCCAAGATTGGGTACAGCGAAACACCATATATTTT	.	15	TRBV4-1	TRBJ1-3	.
CASSPPREGSYEQYF	TGCGCCAGCAGCCCCCCTAGAGAGGGCTCCTACGAGCAGTACTTC	few	15	TRBV5-1	TRBJ2-7	.
CAISGGTLQETQYF	TGTGCCATCAGTGGAGGGACACTACAAGAGACCCAGTACTTC	many	14	TRBV10-3	TRBJ2-5	.
CASSAGTGDGYEQYF	TGTGCCAGTAGCGCCGGGACAGGGGACGGCTACGAGCAGTACTTC	many	15	TRBV19	TRBJ2-7	TRBD1
CSVVLSGNTIYF	TGCAGTGTCGTTCTCTCTGGAAACACCATATATTTT	.	12	TRBV20-1	TRBJ1-3	.
CASSYSRGQGNYGYTF	TGTGCCAGCAGTTACTCGAGGGGACAGGGGAACTATGGCTACACCTTC	few	16	TRBV6-5	TRBJ1-2	TRBD1
CASNWAGVGYTF	TGTGCCAGTAATTGGGCAGGGGTCGGCTACACCTTC	.	12	TRBV19	TRBJ1-2	.
CSARDTRRETQYF	TGCAGTGCTAGAGATACCAGACGGGAGACCCAGTACTTC	many	13	TRBV20-1	TRBJ2-5	.
CASSFTSQDTGELFF	TGTGCCAGCAGCTTCACGTCTCAGGACACCGGGGAGCTGTTTTTT	few	15	TRBV13	TRBJ2-2	.
CASSSFDRGRETQYF	TGTGCCAGCAGCTCCTTCGACAGGGGCAGAGAGACCCAGTACTTC	many	15	TRBV7-9	TRBJ2-5	TRBD1
CASSMYPPEAFF	TGTGCCAGCAGCATGTACCCCCCTGAAGCTTTCTTT	.	12	TRBV6-5	TRBJ1-1	.
CASSAANVLTF	TGTGCCAGCAGTGCGGCCAACGTCCTGACTTTC	once	11	TRBV2	TRBJ2-6	.
CASSETGGNTEAFF	TGTGCCAGCAGTGAAACAGGGGGGAACACTGAAGCTTTCTTT	many	14	TRBV25-1	TRBJ1-1	TRBD1
CSARPLLNEKLFF	TGCAGTGCTAGACCGCTACTGAATGAAAAACTGTTTTTT	few	13	TRBV20-1	TRBJ1-4	.
CSVVGGSMDTEAFF	TGCAGCGTTGTGGGGGGAAGTATGGACACTGAAGCTTTCTTT	many	14	TRBV29-1	TRBJ1-1	.
CASGLDHYTQYF	TGTGCCAGCGGTCTAGACCACTATACGCAGTATTTT	.	12	TRBV7-2	TRBJ2-3	.
CSAHDQIETQYF	TGCAGTGCACACGACCAGATTGAGACCCAGTACTTC	many	12	TRBV20-1	TRBJ2-5	.
CASSLASGPFPAETQYF	TGTGCCAGCAGCTTAGCCTCGGGTCCGTTCCCCGCGGAGACCCAGTACTTC	.	17	TRBV7-9	TRBJ2-5	.
CATQRTGNSPLHF	TGTGCCACCCAAAGGACAGGAAATTCACCCCTCCACTTT	.	13	TRBV10-3	TRBJ1-6	TRBD1
CASIISGVAYEQYF	TGTGCCAGCATCATCTCGGGGGTTGCCTACGAGCAGTACTTC	.	14	TRBV2	TRBJ2-7	.
CASWQREGSQETQYF	TGTGCCAGCTGGCAGCGGGAGGGGTCACAAGAGACCCAGTACTTC	.	15	TRBV11-2	TRBJ2-5	TRBD2
CASSFSGNEQYF	TGCGCCAGCAGCTTCTCCGGGAACGAGCAGTACTTC	many	12	TRBV5-1	TRBJ2-7	.
CASTIGANEKLFF	TGTGCCAGCACCATAGGGGCTAATGAAAAACTGTTTTTT	once	13	TRBV7-6	TRBJ1-4	.
CASSRLEWTEDEKLFF	TGTGCCAGCAGCCGGCTTGAATGGACAGAAGATGAAAAACTGTTTTTT	many	16	TRBV7-9	TRBJ1-4	.
CASSLSNANYGYTF	TGTGCCAGCAGCTTGTCTAACGCTAACTATGGCTACACCTTC	many	14	TRBV7-9	TRBJ1-2	.
CASSYMEGTYVETQYF	TGTGCCAGCAGTTACATGGAGGGGACGTATGTGGAGACCCAGTACTTC	.	16	TRBV6-5	TRBJ2-5	.
CASSAPGTGLNSPLHF	TGTGCCAGCAGCGCCCCCGGGACAGGGCTAAATTCACCCCTCCACTTT	many	16	TRBV9	TRBJ1-6	TRBD1
CASSLWTSEETQYF	TGTGCCAGCAGTTTATGGACTAGCGAAGAGACCCAGTACTTC	few	14	TRBV12-3/TRBV12-4	TRBJ2-5	TRBD2
CASSGSDTEAFF	TGTGCCAGCAGCGGAAGCGACACTGAAGCTTTCTTT	many	12	TRBV5-1	TRBJ1-1	.
CASSYTHTSYEQYF	TGTGCCAGCAGTTATACTCACACTTCCTACGAGCAGTACTTC	few	14	TRBV6-6	TRBJ2-7	.
CATSREYGGNTIYF	TGTGCCACCAGCAGAGAGTACGGCGGAAACACCATATATTTT	many	14	TRBV15	TRBJ1-3	.